This TCR beta chain is drawn from a study of early T cells in non-severe SARS-CoV-2 infection. In its sample, this clonotype was seen many times. Unique molecular identifiers were added to individual cDNA molecules. TCRdb used MiXCR to reprocess the 5' RACE reads, holding one entry per CDR3 protein. Counted here are about 16,000 distinct CDR3 sequences, roughly 5% occurring once; the ten biggest clones make up under 8.5%. The CDR3 sequence is 14 residues long. The germline CDR1 and CDR2 sequences are DFQATT and SNEGSKA (reference sequence). Trimming stripped 4 bases from V and 5 bases from J, with 17 bases between.

The chain recombines TRBV20-1 with TRBJ1-1, with TRBD1 as a possible D gene (6 bases). The receptor's source is an adult who was a healthcare worker with PCR-confirmed SARS-CoV-2 infection or an uninfected control (not recorded which). What was sequenced was whole blood. The CDR3 sequence is CSAKTTGRRTEAFF. In nucleotides, the CDR3 is TGCAGTGCTAAGACGACAGGCCGCAGAACTGAAGCTTTCTTT.